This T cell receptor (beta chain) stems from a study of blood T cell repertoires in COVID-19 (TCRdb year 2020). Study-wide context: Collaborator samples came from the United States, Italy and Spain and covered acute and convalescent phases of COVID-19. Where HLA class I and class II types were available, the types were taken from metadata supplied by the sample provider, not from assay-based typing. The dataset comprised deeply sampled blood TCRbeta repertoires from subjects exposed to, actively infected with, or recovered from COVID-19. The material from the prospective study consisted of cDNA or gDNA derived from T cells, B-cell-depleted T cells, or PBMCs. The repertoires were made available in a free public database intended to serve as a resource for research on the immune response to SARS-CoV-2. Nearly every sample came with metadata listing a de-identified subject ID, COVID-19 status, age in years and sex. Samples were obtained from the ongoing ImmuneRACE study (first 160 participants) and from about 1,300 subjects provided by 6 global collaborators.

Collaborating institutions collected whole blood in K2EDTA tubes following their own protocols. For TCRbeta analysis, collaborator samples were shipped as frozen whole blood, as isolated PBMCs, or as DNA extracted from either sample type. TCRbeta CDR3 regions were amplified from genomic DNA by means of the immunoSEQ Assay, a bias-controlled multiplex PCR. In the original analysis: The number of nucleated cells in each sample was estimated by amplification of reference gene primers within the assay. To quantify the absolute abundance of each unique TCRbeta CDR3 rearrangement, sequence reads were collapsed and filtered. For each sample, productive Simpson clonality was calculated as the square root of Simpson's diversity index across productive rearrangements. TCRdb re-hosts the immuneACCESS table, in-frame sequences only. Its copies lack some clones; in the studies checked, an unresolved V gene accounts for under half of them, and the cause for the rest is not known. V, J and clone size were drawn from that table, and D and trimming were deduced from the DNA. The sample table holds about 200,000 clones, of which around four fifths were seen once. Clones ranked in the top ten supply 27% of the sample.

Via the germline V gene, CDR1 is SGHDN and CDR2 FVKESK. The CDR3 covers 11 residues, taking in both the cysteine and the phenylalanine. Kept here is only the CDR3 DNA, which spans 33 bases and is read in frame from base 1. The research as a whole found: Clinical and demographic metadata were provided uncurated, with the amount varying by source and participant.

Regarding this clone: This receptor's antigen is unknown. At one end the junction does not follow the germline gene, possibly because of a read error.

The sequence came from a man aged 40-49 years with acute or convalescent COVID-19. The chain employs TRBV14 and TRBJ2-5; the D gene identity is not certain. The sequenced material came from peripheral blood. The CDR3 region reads CASSQEGGQNF. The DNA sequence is TGTGCCAGCAGCCAAGAAGGCGGCCAGAACTTC. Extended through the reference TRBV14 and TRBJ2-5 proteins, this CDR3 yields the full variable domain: EAGVTQFPSHSVIEKGQTVTLRCDPISGHDNLYWYRRVMGKEIKFLLHFVKESKQDESGMPNNRFLAERTGGTYSTLKVQPAELEDSGVYFCASSQEGGQNFGPGTRLLVL.